These 19 T cell receptor beta chains were all obtained from the same sample, sequenced in a study of blood T cell repertoires in COVID-19 (dated by TCRdb to the early 2020s). To prepare the library, the immunoSEQ multiplex PCR assay was applied. Held by TCRdb, this immuneACCESS table contains in-frame sequences only and omits some clones. Under half of the omission traces to an unresolved V gene where checked; the cause of the rest is unknown. The sample table holds 200,000 or so clones, of which roughly 80% were seen once. 15% to 20% of the sample rests with the top ten. The source material was peripheral blood. Receptor source: a human donor in a cohort sampled during active COVID-19.

The genes are TRBV24-1 and TRBJ2-1, with D possibly being TRBD1 (5 bases). The CDR3 sequence is 15 residues long. CDR1 is KGHDR, CDR2 SFDVKD, per germline. Trimming took 5 bases from V and 3 from J, leaving 13 bases between them. Written as DNA, the CDR3 is TGTGCCACCAGTGGTTCAGGACAAATCTACAATGAGCAGTTCTTC. It is translated as CATSGSGQIYNEQFF.

The chain carries TRBV19 and TRBJ2-1, with TRBD1 as a possible D gene (5 bases). The CDR3 has 12 residues. Germline V gene lookup returns CDR1 LNHDA and CDR2 SQIVND (reference sequence). V lost 4 bases and J 10 bases, leaving 11 bases between the germline ends. This chain's CDR3 is CASSRTWTEQFF. As DNA, the CDR3 is TGTGCCAGTAGTAGGACGTGGACAGAGCAGTTCTTC.

V usage is TRBV14 and J usage is TRBJ1-2; the match to TRBD1 covers 8 bases. The CDR3 covers 13 residues. CDR1 and CDR2 (germline): SGHDN, FVKESK. V lost 4 bases, J lost 7 bases, and 5 bases stayed unmatched. The chain's CDR3 is CASSPQGAGGYTF. The DNA for the CDR3 is TGTGCCAGCAGCCCCCAGGGGGCAGGTGGCTACACCTTC.

V gene TRBV9 combines with J gene TRBJ1-6; D not resolved. V dropped 3 bases and J dropped 7 bases, with 11 bases sitting between them. The length of the CDR3 is 14 residues. CDR1 is SGDLS and CDR2 is YYNGEE in the germline V gene. The DNA for the CDR3 is TGTGCCAGCAGCGCTGGGGAGTTGAATTCACCCCTCCACTTT. Its translation: CASSAGELNSPLHF.

The V call is TRBV7-9, the J call TRBJ1-4; D is undetermined. Per the germline V gene, CDR1 is SEHNR and CDR2 is FQNEAQ (reference sequence). The length of the CDR3 is 12 residues. V was cut by 0 bases and J by 11 bases, with 7 bases left in between. This CDR3 is CASSLADGKLFF. The CDR3 DNA reads as TGTGCCAGCAGCTTAGCAGACGGGAAACTGTTTTTT.

This clone was seen a single time. The V call is TRBV29-1, the J call TRBJ2-3, with a possible D match to TRBD1 (6 bases). The germline CDR1 and CDR2 sequences are SQVTM and ANQGSEA. This CDR3 region has 14 residues. Trimming removed 3 bases at V and 2 bases at J, with 12 bases between. CDR3 protein: CSVEGGTPTDTQYF. The DNA of the CDR3 is TGCAGCGTTGAGGGTGGGACACCCACAGATACGCAGTATTTT.

For the CDR3, the DNA is TGTGCCAGCAGCCAACCAGGGGCCCCCTATAATTCACCCCTCCACTTT. This sequence encodes CASSQPGAPYNSPLHF. The chain uses TRBV4-2 and TRBJ1-6; TRBD1 is a possible D gene (6 bases). Trimming took off 2 bases at V and 2 bases at J, with 10 bases between the two ends. The CDR3 sequence is 16 residues long. Per the germline V gene, CDR1 is LGHNA and CDR2 is YNFKEQ.

The count of this clone is one. This chain links TRBV18 with TRBJ2-1; D possibly corresponds to TRBD2 (5 bases). Germline CDR1 reads KGHSH; CDR2 reads LQKENI. V lost 3 bases and J 3 bases, leaving 12 bases between the germline ends. The CDR3 is 15 residues long. The CDR3 loop is CASSPRISGYNEQFF. CDR3 DNA: TGTGCCAGCTCACCGAGAATAAGCGGCTACAATGAGCAGTTCTTC.

The rearrangement links TRBV10-3 to TRBJ2-2; TRBD2 matches at 7 bases. Germline V CDR1 and CDR2: ENHRY, SYGVKD. The V segment lost 4 bases and the J segment 1 base; nucleotides outside the gene matches: 0. The CDR3 has 14 residues. CDR3 in DNA: TGTGCCATCAGTGGCGGGAGGAACACCGGGGAGCTGTTTTTT. It is translated as CAISGGRNTGELFF.

V usage is TRBV7-6 and J usage is TRBJ2-3; TRBD1 aligns across 11 bases. Trimming took 5 bases from V and 1 from J; bases not matched to a gene: 11. The CDR3 is made up of 18 amino acids. Germline CDR1 SGHVS, CDR2 FNYEAQ. CDR3 coding DNA: TGTGCCAGCAGCCCCCAGGGACAGGGGGACTCTCGCACAGATACGCAGTATTTT. Its translation: CASSPQGQGDSRTDTQYF.

This clone occurred once. The chain couples TRBV5-5 to TRBJ2-5; D is possibly TRBD1 (6 bases). Trimming cost V 4 bases and J 5 bases, with 21 bases left between them. This CDR3 has 16 amino acids. CDR1 is SGHKS and CDR2 is YYEKEE in the germline V gene (reference sequence). CDR3 amino acids: CASSPSPRGRGETQYF. Written as DNA, the CDR3 is TGTGCCAGCAGCCCGTCCCCCAGGGGCCGAGGCGAGACCCAGTACTTC.

V usage is TRBV7-3 and J usage is TRBJ2-1, with D tentatively TRBD2 (7 bases). Germline values: CDR1 SGHTA, CDR2 FQGTGA. The CDR3 is made up of 16 amino acids. Deletions cut 4 bases from V and 0 bases from J, with 13 bases between. This chain's CDR3 is CASSSEGGRSYNEQFF. In DNA, the CDR3 is TGTGCCAGCAGCTCTGAGGGGGGGCGCTCCTACAATGAGCAGTTCTTC. The full variable domain, completed using reference TRBV7-3 and TRBJ2-1, is GAGVSQTPSNKVTEKGKYVELRCDPISGHTALYWYRQSLGQGPEFLIYFQGTGAADDSGLPNDRFFAVRPEGSVSTLKIQRTERGDSAVYLCASSSEGGRSYNEQFFGPGTRLTVL.

The V call is TRBV5-5, the J call TRBJ2-2; tentatively, D is TRBD1 (7 bases). The CDR3 contains 16 residues. The V gene lost 5 bases and the J gene lost 3 bases, with 17 bases spanning the gap. The germline V gene has CDR1 SGHKS and CDR2 YYEKEE (reference sequence). The CDR3 region is CASRGRGDSYTGELFF. Here the CDR3 DNA reads TGTGCCAGCAGGGGCAGGGGGGATAGTTACACCGGGGAGCTGTTTTTT.

The chain couples TRBV2 to TRBJ2-3; 7 bases are a match to TRBD2. The V segment lost 8 bases and the J segment 1 base; nucleotides outside the gene matches: 6. This CDR3 region has 14 residues. The germline gives CDR1 SNHLY, CDR2 FYNNEI. CDR3 sequence (DNA): TGTGCCAGCGGGGAGGGCGGGGGCACAGATACGCAGTATTTT. Translating gives CASGEGGGTDTQYF.

This clone was found a few times. This sequence joins TRBV10-1 and TRBJ2-2; D remains unclear. V lost 4 bases, J lost 3 bases, and 6 bases lay in between. Germline V CDR1 and CDR2: WNHNN, SYGVQD (reference sequence). The CDR3 length is 13 residues. This chain's CDR3 is CASSAQYTGELFF. As DNA, the CDR3 is TGCGCCAGCAGTGCCCAGTACACCGGGGAGCTGTTTTTT.

The chain links TRBV20-1 to TRBJ2-7; possibly TRBD1 for D (5 bases). CDR3 length equals 12 residues. Germline assignment: CDR1 DFQATT and CDR2 SNEGSKA (reference sequence). Trimming took 3 bases from V and 0 from J, leaving 6 bases between them. DNA for the CDR3: TGCAGTGCTAGTGACAGCTCCTACGAGCAGTACTTC. Amino acids: CSASDSSYEQYF.

V gene TRBV11-2 combines with J gene TRBJ1-2, with D hard to call. The CDR3 is 13 amino acids. V gave up 2 bases and J gave up 8 bases, with 12 bases separating them. Germline CDR1 is SGHAT and CDR2 is FQNNGV. The CDR3 protein is CASSLQESDGYTF. In DNA form, the CDR3 reads TGTGCCAGCAGCTTACAGGAAAGTGACGGCTACACCTTC.

The gene calls are TRBV13 and TRBJ1-1; D is unclear. The length of the CDR3 is 14 residues. The germline V gene has CDR1 PRHDT and CDR2 FYEKMQ (reference sequence). V gave up 0 bases and J gave up 5 bases, with 10 bases separating them. The CDR3 region has the DNA TGTGCCAGCAGCTTAGGACGGCGGGGAACTGAAGCTTTCTTT. It translates to CASSLGRRGTEAFF.

The rearrangement uses TRBV6-5 and TRBJ1-3; D call uncertain. Germline V CDR1 and CDR2: MNHEY, SVGAGI. The CDR3 is 15 amino acids. V lost 6 bases and J lost 0, with 12 bases in between. For the CDR3, the DNA is TGTGCCAGCAGGAGGCGCCAGACCTCTGGAAACACCATATATTTT. This codes for CASRRRQTSGNTIYF.